Following are 11 T cell receptor beta chains from one sample sequenced in a study of identical twins. TCRdb reprocessed the 5' RACE reads via MiXCR and lists one record per CDR3 protein. In the table there are just under 650,000 distinct CDR3 sequences, roughly 7.1% of which are singletons. Separately, the same data were catalogued under a study of yellow fever vaccine responses in identical twins.

The sequenced sample was PBMCs. Receptor source: a woman aged 18-29 years in good health.

This clonotype was observed a few times. This rearrangement joins TRBV28 to TRBJ2-7, with D tentatively TRBD1 (5 bases). The germline V gene has CDR1 MDHEN and CDR2 SYDVKM. The CDR3 runs 14 residues. With 6 bases removed from V and 3 bases from J, the gap between germline ends came to 15 bases. In DNA, the CDR3 is TGTGCCAGCAGAAAATCCGACAGCCGCTACGAGCAGTACTTC. This gives the protein CASRKSDSRYEQYF. The full variable domain, rest sourced from reference TRBV28 and TRBJ2-7, is DVKVTQSSRYLVKRTGEKVFLECVQDMDHENMFWYRQDPGLGLRLIYFSYDVKMKEKGDIPEGYSVSREKKERFSLILESASTNQTSMYLCASRKSDSRYEQYFGPGTRLTVT.

The CDR3 is CSVGTPPDTQYF. For the CDR3, the DNA is TGCAGTGTCGGGACTCCCCCAGATACGCAGTATTTT. The V call is TRBV20-1, the J call TRBJ2-3, with D possibly matching TRBD2 (6 bases). Germline V gene lookup returns CDR1 DFQATT and CDR2 SNEGSKA (reference sequence). Trimming removed 7 bases at V and 4 bases at J, with 12 bases between. The CDR3 extends over 12 amino acids.

This clonotype was seen only a few times. The chain is built from TRBV6-1 and TRBJ2-1, with 12 bases aligning to TRBD2. CDR3 length: 17 residues. Germline CDR1 reads MNHNS; CDR2 reads SASEGT. V was clipped by 6 bases and J by 8 bases; unmatched bases: 14. The CDR3 reads CASRDLASGGDRDEQFF. The CDR3 DNA sequence: TGTGCCAGCAGAGACCTCGCTAGCGGGGGGGATAGGGATGAGCAGTTCTTC.

There are a few counts of this clonotype. The V and J genes are TRBV4-2 and TRBJ2-5; 13 bases agree with TRBD2. The V segment lost 2 bases and the J segment 4 bases; nucleotides outside the gene matches: 10. Germline CDR1 and CDR2: LGHNA and YNFKEQ. This CDR3 is 18 amino acids long. CDR3 region: CASSQRLAGGAQLETQYF. The CDR3 DNA reads as TGTGCCAGCAGCCAACGACTAGCGGGAGGTGCCCAATTAGAGACCCAGTACTTC.

This clonotype was counted ten times or more. The chain carries TRBV4-1 and TRBJ2-3; perhaps TRBD2 as D (5 bases). Germline V gene sequence: CDR1 MGHRA, CDR2 YSYEKL. This CDR3 is 15 amino acids long. The V gene lost 3 bases and the J gene lost 6 bases, with 16 bases spanning the gap. Here the CDR3 DNA reads TGCGCCAGCAGCCAGAGCGGTAGTCGTAGGGATACGCAGTATTTT. It translates to CASSQSGSRRDTQYF.

This chain uses TRBV12-3 or TRBV12-4 with TRBJ1-4, with 11 bases aligning to TRBD1. CDR3 length: 17 amino acids. Germline trimming cut 1 base from V and 14 bases from J; bases unmatched to any gene: 15. The CDR3 is CASSLVPGQGVGSGLFF. The CDR3 nucleotides read TGTGCCAGCAGTTTAGTCCCGGGACAGGGGGTGGGTTCTGGGCTGTTTTTT.

At least ten counts were recorded for this clonotype. CDR3 amino acids: CATSSNDRGRLETQYF. The DNA for the CDR3 is TGTGCCACCAGCAGCAACGACAGGGGGCGCTTAGAGACCCAGTACTTC. The chain combines TRBV15 with TRBJ2-5; 10 bases fit TRBD1. Germline values: CDR1 LNHNV, CDR2 YYDKDF (reference sequence). Trimming at V came to 3 bases and at J to 4 bases, leaving 8 bases not matched to a gene. CDR3 length equals 16 residues.

This clonotype was counted between two and nine times. J is TRBJ1-1 and V is TRBV7-9; D remains unclear. Germline V CDR1 and CDR2: SEHNR, FQNEAQ (reference sequence). CDR3 length equals 15 residues. The V end lost 5 bases, the J end lost 3 bases, and 16 bases lay between the germline ends. CDR3 residues: CASSQPIGQDTEAFF. The CDR3 DNA follows: TGTGCCAGCAGCCAACCAATCGGGCAGGACACTGAAGCTTTCTTT.

Many counts were recorded for this clonotype. The chain has TRBV20-1 and TRBJ2-3, with a possible D match to TRBD2 (5 bases). Per the germline V gene, CDR1 is DFQATT and CDR2 is SNEGSKA (reference sequence). Trimming left V 0 bases short and J 2 bases short, with 15 bases between. The CDR3 is 16 amino acids. This CDR3 reads CSARDLERRTTDTQYF. CDR3 bases: TGCAGTGCTAGAGATCTCGAGAGGAGGACCACAGATACGCAGTATTTT.

This clonotype was observed at least ten times. V usage is TRBV28 and J usage is TRBJ2-7, with D possibly matching TRBD1 (6 bases). Germline-derived CDR1 and CDR2 are MDHEN and SYDVKM. The ends were cut back, 6 bases at V and 6 bases at J, with 12 bases in the middle. CDR3 length equals 12 residues. DNA for the CDR3: TGTGCCAGCAGCACCACAGGGTTCGAGCAGTACTTC. Translation gives CASSTTGFEQYF.

This clonotype was observed a handful of times. The chain uses TRBV2 and TRBJ1-2; tentatively, D is TRBD1 (6 bases). V was pared by 8 bases and J by 4 bases, with 17 bases between. This CDR3 contains 14 residues. The germline V gene encodes CDR1 SNHLY and CDR2 FYNNEI. Here the CDR3 reads CASPTTGGPYGYTF. CDR3 coding DNA: TGTGCCAGCCCCACGACGGGGGGGCCCTATGGCTACACCTTC.